This T cell receptor beta chain appears in the sequencing data of a study of cytomegalovirus exposure and HLA in healthy donors. Findings and limits, study-wide: In a later analysis, productive TCRs from donors in an Asian-associated ancestry cluster reportedly carried fewer N-insertions than the cohort mean.

The PCR contained 60 Vbeta and 13 Jbeta primers. The assay was immunoSEQ multiplex PCR, and TCRdb's table has in-frame clones only and misses some. Of roughly 160,000 clones in the sample, over 80% were seen once. As regards this clone: Its antigen remains unknown.

CDR1 is MNHNS, CDR2 SASEGT, per germline. V gave up 2 bases and J gave up 6 bases, with 14 bases separating them. The CDR3 extends over 14 amino acids. Sequences were obtained from PBMCs. The TCR originated in a male donor in good health and CMV-seronegative. The V call is TRBV6-1, the J call TRBJ2-7; D might be TRBD2 (6 bases). CDR3 protein: CASSERGFPLEQYF. The CDR3 DNA follows: TGTGCCAGCAGTGAACGGGGGTTCCCCCTCGAGCAGTACTTC.